This is a list of T cell receptor beta chains from one sample in a study of vaccination effects on CD4 cells after COVID-19. No antigen has been assigned to these receptors. Clones were read by immunoSEQ multiplex PCR, and TCRdb kept only the in-frame ones, dropping some. Among tens of thousands of clones listed, around 70% were seen once. This specimen consisted of CD4+ T cells from PBMCs cultured with SARS-CoV-2 spike peptides, obtained before COVID-19 vaccination. These receptors all stem from a human donor who received a COVID-19 vaccine. The conserved cysteine and the conserved F or W are not part of the CDR3 here.

j_gene: TRBJ1-2
v_gene: TRBV19
CDR3aa: ASTYGTYGYT

j_gene: TRBJ1-6
v_gene: TRBV11-2
CDR3aa: ASSLVAGTSYNSPLH

j_gene: TRBJ2-3
v_gene: TRBV10-2
CDR3aa: ASSSGTATDTQY

j_gene: TRBJ1-2
v_gene: TRBV5-6
CDR3aa: ASSLVQGNYGYT

j_gene: TRBJ1-5
v_gene: TRBV30
CDR3aa: AWSVDRVNQPQH

j_gene: TRBJ1-1
v_gene: TRBV19
CDR3aa: ASSWDVGTEAF

j_gene: TRBJ2-1
v_gene: TRBV9
CDR3aa: ASSALSGSSYNEQF

j_gene: TRBJ1-4
v_gene: TRBV13
CDR3aa: ASSSRKPPDRISEKLF

j_gene: TRBJ2-5
v_gene: TRBV21-1
CDR3aa: ASSKAGRDGRRRETQY

j_gene: TRBJ2-1
v_gene: TRBV15
CDR3aa: ATSRDAGTSRNEQF

j_gene: TRBJ2-1
v_gene: TRBV3-1/TRBV3-2
CDR3aa: ASSQVLAVQF

j_gene: TRBJ2-5
v_gene: TRBV6-5
CDR3aa: ASATVQETQY

j_gene: TRBJ2-7
v_gene: TRBV6-9
CDR3aa: ASSLVLAGENEQY

j_gene: TRBJ1-5
v_gene: TRBV10-2
CDR3aa: ASSGDSNQPQH

j_gene: TRBJ1-1
v_gene: TRBV4-1
CDR3aa: ASSQGSQGRNTEAF

j_gene: TRBJ1-2
v_gene: TRBV5-1
CDR3aa: ASSLDIYGYT

j_gene: TRBJ2-7
v_gene: TRBV3-1/TRBV3-2
CDR3aa: ASSLSDWTGYSEQY

j_gene: TRBJ2-3
v_gene: TRBV7-9
CDR3aa: ASSEGVGSTDTQY

j_gene: TRBJ2-7
v_gene: TRBV19
CDR3aa: ASSPSGGTNEQY

j_gene: TRBJ2-2
v_gene: TRBV6-2/TRBV6-3
CDR3aa: ASSTDRGRTTGELF

j_gene: TRBJ2-5
v_gene: TRBV6-5
CDR3aa: ASSRTSGTTGTQY

j_gene: TRBJ2-3
v_gene: TRBV12-3/TRBV12-4
CDR3aa: ASSLTGTDTQY